The rows below give T cell receptor beta chains drawn from one sample of a study of blood T cells in healthy people across ages. MiXCR, run by TCRdb on the 5' RACE reads, gives a single entry per CDR3 protein. The sample gives more than 750,000 distinct CDR3 sequences, roughly 29% of which show up once; roughly 10% is in the top ten. The same data also contributed to another study, on T cells of mothers and their children.

The sequencing input was blood. Source of these receptors: a woman in her thirties or forties in good health. Both conserved end residues are part of each CDR3. A D gene is named only where the DNA matches it firmly. A row's size may be missing; if present it is once, few, many or a size class.

J gene,clone size,D gene,V gene,CDR3 protein,CDR3 DNA
TRBJ2-2,.,TRBD2,TRBV20-1,CSAGGGAANTGELFF,TGCAGTGCTGGCGGGGGGGCCGCGAACACCGGGGAGCTGTTTTTT
TRBJ1-5,.,TRBD1,TRBV6-1,CASTDPRGSFQPQHF,TGTGCCAGCACCGACCCCAGGGGGTCTTTTCAGCCCCAGCATTTT
TRBJ2-5,.,.,TRBV2,CASSRDARETQYF,TGTGCCAGCAGCCGGGACGCAAGAGAGACCCAGTACTTC
TRBJ2-1,.,.,TRBV7-9,CASSLERGNYNEQFF,TGTGCCAGCAGCTTAGAACGGGGGAATTACAATGAGCAGTTCTTC
TRBJ1-1,few,.,TRBV7-2,CASTRDSNTEAFF,TGTGCCAGCACGAGGGACTCGAACACTGAAGCTTTCTTT
TRBJ2-5,many,.,TRBV9,CASSMRPWETQYF,TGTGCCAGCAGCATGCGACCCTGGGAGACCCAGTACTTC
TRBJ1-1,few,.,TRBV4-3,CASSRGVGMDTEAFF,TGCGCCAGCAGCCGAGGAGTCGGGATGGACACTGAAGCTTTCTTT
TRBJ1-4,many,.,TRBV7-6,CASSLEGFNEKLFF,TGTGCCAGCAGCTTAGAGGGGTTTAATGAAAAACTGTTTTTT
TRBJ2-1,.,.,TRBV20-1,CSARIEQGNEQFF,TGCAGTGCTAGAATTGAGCAGGGAAATGAGCAGTTCTTC
TRBJ2-5,.,.,TRBV15,CATNLGAGSPETQYF,TGTGCCACCAACTTGGGGGCAGGGTCACCTGAGACCCAGTACTTC
TRBJ2-7,many,TRBD1,TRBV7-2,CASSLAGTEYEQYF,TGTGCCAGCAGCTTAGCGGGGACAGAGTACGAGCAGTACTTC
TRBJ2-5,few,.,TRBV9,CASSVRWGRQETQYF,TGTGCCAGCAGCGTTAGGTGGGGACGCCAAGAGACCCAGTACTTC
TRBJ2-3,.,.,TRBV12-3/TRBV12-4,CASSLQGGITDTQYF,TGTGCCAGCAGTCTCCAGGGGGGGATAACAGATACGCAGTATTTT
TRBJ1-2,.,.,TRBV14,CASSQAGSNYGYTF,TGTGCCAGCAGCCAAGCGGGGAGTAACTATGGCTACACCTTC
TRBJ2-3,.,.,TRBV28,CASPGDGTDTQYF,TGTGCCAGCCCAGGGGACGGGACAGATACGCAGTATTTT
TRBJ2-5,.,.,TRBV7-9,CAGSLGTLDQQTQYF,TGTGCCGGCAGCTTAGGGACATTAGATCAGCAGACCCAGTACTTC
TRBJ2-7,few,.,TRBV27,CASSLLAGSTREGFTYEQYF,TGTGCCAGCAGTTTATTGGCAGGGAGTACCCGTGAGGGGTTTACCTACGAGCAGTACTTC
TRBJ2-5,many,.,TRBV4-1,CASSQANSQETQYF,TGCGCCAGCAGCCAAGCCAACAGTCAAGAGACCCAGTACTTC
TRBJ2-1,few,.,TRBV14,CTSSSLGGGNYNEQFF,TGCACCAGCAGCTCACTCGGGGGCGGCAACTACAATGAGCAGTTCTTC
TRBJ1-1,.,.,TRBV10-3,CAITVGGNTEAFF,TGTGCCATCACGGTGGGGGGGAACACTGAAGCTTTCTTT
TRBJ1-3,.,TRBD1,TRBV6-5,CASSYARDRAGNTIYF,TGTGCCAGCAGTTACGCCCGGGACAGGGCGGGAAACACCATATATTTT
TRBJ1-2,.,.,TRBV7-9,CASSLVGFTNYGYTF,TGTGCCAGCAGCTTAGTGGGGTTTACTAACTATGGCTACACCTTC
TRBJ2-5,.,TRBD2,TRBV6-5,CASSHGRAGGPQTQYF,TGTGCCAGCAGTCACGGACGAGCGGGGGGGCCCCAGACCCAGTACTTC
TRBJ2-7,.,.,TRBV5-1,CASSLTSPLYEQYF,TGCGCCAGCAGCCTGACCAGCCCTCTTTACGAGCAGTACTTC
TRBJ1-1,.,TRBD1,TRBV5-1,CASSIMSGTGGSEAFF,TGCGCCAGCAGCATTATGTCCGGGACAGGGGGTAGTGAAGCTTTCTTT
TRBJ1-5,few,.,TRBV20-1,CSARVLTGTGDQPQHF,TGCAGTGCTAGAGTTTTAACAGGGACGGGAGATCAGCCCCAGCATTTT
TRBJ2-7,many,.,TRBV5-8,CASSLEGHQNYEQYF,TGTGCCAGCAGCTTGGAGGGACACCAGAACTACGAGCAGTACTTC
TRBJ1-2,few,TRBD1,TRBV7-9,CASSTSGTDYGYTF,TGTGCCAGCAGCACAAGCGGGACAGACTATGGCTACACCTTC
TRBJ1-5,.,.,TRBV27,CASSPCDSYQPQHF,TGTGCCAGCAGTCCATGCGACAGTTATCAGCCCCAGCATTTT
TRBJ2-4,few,.,TRBV7-8,CASSFEAGNKNIQYF,TGTGCCAGCAGCTTTGAGGCGGGGAACAAAAACATTCAGTACTTC
TRBJ2-7,.,TRBD1,TRBV20-1,CSALKGRGIDEQYF,TGCAGTGCTCTCAAGGGCAGGGGGATTGACGAGCAGTACTTC
TRBJ2-4,.,.,TRBV7-8,CASSSPGNRVNIQYF,TGTGCCAGCAGCTCTCCGGGCAACCGAGTAAACATTCAGTACTTC
TRBJ2-1,few,.,TRBV7-2,CASSSPRGPQRDEQFF,TGTGCCAGCAGCTCCCCTCGGGGGCCGCAACGCGATGAGCAGTTCTTC
TRBJ2-5,.,TRBD2,TRBV27,CASSLRASGGEETQYF,TGTGCCAGCAGTTTACGTGCTAGCGGGGGGGAAGAGACCCAGTACTTC
TRBJ2-1,few,TRBD2,TRBV28,CASAVGGGNFNEQFF,TGTGCCAGCGCCGTTGGCGGGGGAAACTTCAATGAGCAGTTCTTC
TRBJ2-2,.,.,TRBV6-2/TRBV6-3,CASRPGRPDTGELFF,TGTGCCAGCAGACCGGGACGGCCAGACACCGGGGAGCTGTTTTTT
TRBJ1-5,.,.,TRBV20-1,CSATGQLKEQPQHF,TGCAGTGCCACGGGACAATTAAAAGAGCAGCCCCAGCATTTT
TRBJ1-5,.,TRBD1,TRBV30,CAWTGGGGSNQPQHF,TGTGCCTGGACAGGGGGCGGGGGTAGCAATCAGCCCCAGCATTTT
TRBJ2-7,.,.,TRBV18,CASPHAGRKDYEQYF,TGTGCCAGCCCACATGCCGGCAGGAAAGACTACGAGCAGTACTTC
TRBJ2-3,.,.,TRBV3-1,CASSPTGTSTGTQYF,TGTGCCAGCAGCCCGACAGGTACTAGCACAGGTACGCAGTATTTT
TRBJ2-7,.,.,TRBV9,CASSVDSSYEQYF,TGTGCCAGCAGCGTAGACAGCTCCTACGAGCAGTACTTC
TRBJ1-2,.,TRBD1,TRBV28,CASAETGGITDNYGYTF,TGTGCCAGCGCGGAAACAGGGGGCATAACTGATAACTATGGCTACACCTTC
TRBJ1-5,.,.,TRBV20-1,CSARDSGTLGHQPQHF,TGCAGTGCTAGAGATTCCGGGACCCTGGGGCATCAGCCCCAGCATTTT
TRBJ2-5,many,.,TRBV3-1,CASSQVSSGEQYF,TGTGCCAGCAGCCAAGTCTCCTCGGGGGAGCAGTACTTC
TRBJ2-3,many,.,TRBV5-1,CASSRGERTDTQYF,TGCGCCAGCAGCAGGGGGGAGCGGACAGATACGCAGTATTTT
TRBJ1-1,.,.,TRBV29-1,CSVEEAANTEAFF,TGCAGCGTTGAAGAGGCAGCCAACACTGAAGCTTTCTTT
TRBJ2-1,.,.,TRBV20-1,CSARGGLYNEQFF,TGCAGTGCTAGGGGCGGGCTATACAATGAGCAGTTCTTC
TRBJ2-1,few,TRBD2,TRBV5-6,CASSLATSGGANEQFF,TGTGCCAGCAGCTTGGCGACTAGCGGGGGGGCCAATGAGCAGTTCTTC
TRBJ2-7,many,.,TRBV29-1,CSVEGGPYEQYF,TGCAGCGTTGAAGGGGGGCCCTACGAGCAGTACTTC
TRBJ2-5,.,TRBD1,TRBV5-1,CASSLNGGIGGRQTQYF,TGCGCCAGCAGCTTGAATGGCGGCATAGGGGGCCGGCAGACCCAGTACTTC
TRBJ1-2,many,.,TRBV20-1,CSAGEAALANYGYTF,TGCAGTGCTGGGGAGGCAGCGTTAGCTAACTATGGCTACACCTTC
TRBJ2-7,.,.,TRBV28,CASSFVQGHYEQYF,TGTGCCAGCAGTTTTGTCCAGGGTCACTACGAGCAGTACTTC
TRBJ2-7,.,TRBD2,TRBV5-6,CASSDATSGGVSEQYF,TGTGCCAGCAGCGACGCCACTAGCGGGGGGGTGAGCGAGCAGTACTTC